One T cell receptor (beta chain) is described in this entry. This sample was taken from a study of shared clonotypes between healthy human individuals. Clones were sequenced by immunoSEQ multiplex PCR, and TCRdb holds only the in-frame ones, with some missing. In the table there are a few million clones, more than 90% of which are singletons. The CDR3 length is 14 residues. The germline V gene encodes CDR1 MNHEY and CDR2 SVGAGI. Trimming shortened V by 3 bases and J by 5 bases, and 13 bases separated the two germline ends. The specimen sequenced was naive CD4+ T cells sorted from blood. As for subset: CD45RA+ positively selected. This sequence was found in a young man in good health. The V and J genes are TRBV6-5 and TRBJ1-2, with D hard to call. This CDR3 is CASSYKRVGYGYTF. The CDR3, as DNA: TGTGCCAGCAGTTATAAAAGGGTGGGGTATGGCTACACCTTC.